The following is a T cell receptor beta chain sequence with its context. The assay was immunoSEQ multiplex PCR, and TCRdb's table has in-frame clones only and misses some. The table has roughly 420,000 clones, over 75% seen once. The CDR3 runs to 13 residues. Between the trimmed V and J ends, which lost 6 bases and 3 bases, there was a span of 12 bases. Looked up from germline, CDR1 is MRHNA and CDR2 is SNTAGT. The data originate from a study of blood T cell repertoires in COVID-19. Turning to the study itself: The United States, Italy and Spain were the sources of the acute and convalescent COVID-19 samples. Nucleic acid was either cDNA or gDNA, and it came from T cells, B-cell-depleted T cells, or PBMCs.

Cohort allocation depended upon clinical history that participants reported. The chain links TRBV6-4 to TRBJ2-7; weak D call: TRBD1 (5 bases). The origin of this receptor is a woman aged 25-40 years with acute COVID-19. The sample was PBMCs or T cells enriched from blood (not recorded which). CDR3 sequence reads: CASRRRDIYEQYF. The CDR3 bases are TGTGCCAGCAGACGCAGGGATATCTACGAGCAGTACTTC.